This entry lists 10 T cell receptor beta chains sequenced from one sample in a study of blood T cell repertoires in COVID-19. Assay used: immunoSEQ multiplex PCR; TCRdb lists only in-frame clones, some missing. The sample holds about 250,000 clones, roughly 84% seen once. Sequencing used PBMCs or T cells enriched from blood (not recorded which). The source of these receptors is a man between 50 and 59 years old who had recovered from COVID-19.

V and J are TRBV19 and TRBJ2-2; 8 nucleotides match TRBD1. This CDR3 has 13 residues. Germline CDR1 is LNHDA and CDR2 is SQIVND (reference sequence). V was clipped by 9 bases and J by 4 bases; unmatched bases: 4. As DNA, the CDR3 is TGTGCCAGCAGGGGGCGAGGCACCGGGGAGCTGTTTTTT. As protein: CASRGRGTGELFF.

Ten or more counts support this clone. The chain recombines TRBV11-3 with TRBJ1-5; D is possibly TRBD1 (5 bases). Germline CDR1 is SGHNT and CDR2 is YENEEA. The CDR3 extends over 12 amino acids. The V end lost 0 bases, the J end lost 11 bases, and 8 bases lay between the germline ends. The CDR3 here is CASSLDRGAQHF. The CDR3 DNA follows: TGTGCCAGCAGCTTAGACCGGGGGGCCCAGCATTTT.

V and J are TRBV7-3 and TRBJ1-1; D is uncertain. This CDR3 has 15 amino acids. V gave up 3 bases and J gave up 0 bases, with 11 bases separating them. Per germline, CDR1 SGHTA and CDR2 FQGTGA. This CDR3 reads CASSFSAGMNTEAFF. The DNA for the CDR3 is TGTGCCAGCAGCTTTAGTGCGGGGATGAACACTGAAGCTTTCTTT.

For the CDR3, the DNA is TGTGCCAGCAGTGGGCCCGGGGGAATGGGCGGGGAGCTGTTTTTT. As protein: CASSGPGGMGGELFF. This chain links TRBV2 with TRBJ2-2; tentative D call: TRBD2 (6 bases). Trimming took off 4 bases at V and 7 bases at J, with 16 bases between the two ends. The CDR3 has 15 amino acids. Germline loops: CDR1 SNHLY, CDR2 FYNNEI.

The rearrangement uses TRBV29-1 and TRBJ2-5; 15 positions match TRBD2. Germline CDR1 SQVTM, CDR2 ANQGSEA. The CDR3 covers 14 residues. Trimming took 8 bases from V and 7 from J; bases not matched to a gene: 8. Here the CDR3 DNA reads TGCAGCCTTAAAAGGGGACTAGCGGGAGGGACCCAGTACTTC. This sequence encodes CSLKRGLAGGTQYF. The whole variable domain, filled in from reference TRBV29-1 and TRBJ2-5, reads SAVISQKPSRDICQRGTSLTIQCQVDSQVTMMFWYRQQPGQSLTLIATANQGSEATYESGFVIDKFPISRPNLTFSTLTVSNMSPEDSSIYLCSLKRGLAGGTQYFGPGTRLLVL.

The chain joins TRBV10-3 to TRBJ1-2; 9 bases match TRBD1. The germline V gene encodes CDR1 ENHRY and CDR2 SYGVKD. The junction had 8 bases not matched to a gene; V was cut back by 4 bases and J by 2 bases. CDR3 length equals 16 residues. For the CDR3, the DNA is TGTGCCATCAGTGTTCCGGGACAGGGCCCAAACTATGGCTACACCTTC. The encoded protein is CAISVPGQGPNYGYTF.

The chain is built from TRBV7-3 and TRBJ2-1, with 12 bases aligning to TRBD2. V trimming: 5 bases; J trimming: 4 bases; junction bases outside the gene matches: 9. CDR1 and CDR2 from the germline V gene are SGHTA and FQGTGA. The CDR3 has 17 amino acids. CDR3 DNA sequence: TGTGCCAGCAGCCTAAAACTAGCGGGGGGCCTATACAATGAGCAGTTCTTC. Residues: CASSLKLAGGLYNEQFF.

The chain couples TRBV5-4 to TRBJ2-2; 9 bases align to TRBD1. The CDR3 covers 15 residues. Per germline, CDR1 SGHNT and CDR2 YYREEE (reference sequence). V lost 2 bases and J lost 7; bases outside the gene matches: 6. The DNA for the CDR3 is TGTGCCAGCAGCTTAACAGGGGGCGCGGGCGGGGAGCTGTTTTTT. This translates into CASSLTGGAGGELFF.

On this clone itself: It may be a read error: a sequence one base away is much more abundant. The identical CDR3 is also encoded by other nucleotide sequences in the sample. This chain links TRBV7-9 with TRBJ2-7; the D is unclear. The CDR3 is 12 amino acids. Germline CDR1 is SEHNR and CDR2 is FQNEAQ (reference sequence). Trimming removed 3 bases from V and 1 base from J, with 4 bases in between. CDR3 sequence reads: CASSFGSYEQYF. CDR3 DNA: TGTGCCAGCAGCTTCGGGTCCTACGAGCAGTACTTC.

The J gene is TRBJ1-1, the V gene TRBV25-1, with 8 positions matching TRBD1. The CDR3 is 13 amino acids. CDR1 is MGHDK, CDR2 SYGVNS, per germline. V was pared by 6 bases and J by 6 bases, with 6 bases of the junction left unmatched. The CDR3 DNA follows: TGTGCCAGCAGCGGACAGGGTGGGCCTGAAGCTTTCTTT. It is translated as CASSGQGGPEAFF.